One sample yielded the 18 T cell receptor beta chains listed below, sequenced in a study of T cell responses to AZD1222 COVID-19 vaccine. Libraries were prepared by immunoSEQ multiplex PCR; TCRdb keeps only in-frame clonotypes and omits some of them. Of under 110,000 clones listed, about nine tenths are singletons. This specimen was peripheral blood, taken on day 0 of AZD1222 vaccination. The receptor source for this set is an adult in good health.

This chain connects TRBV9 to TRBJ2-3; D gene ambiguous. V dropped 0 bases and J dropped 4 bases, with 21 bases sitting between them. The CDR3 extends over 18 amino acids. The V gene's germline CDR1 is SGDLS and CDR2 YYNGEE. This chain's CDR3 is CASSVEVGRSNPADTQYF. CDR3 nucleotides: TGTGCCAGCAGCGTAGAAGTAGGCAGGTCCAACCCGGCAGATACGCAGTATTTT.

The chain couples TRBV14 to TRBJ1-1; D is possibly TRBD1 (5 bases). Germline V CDR1 and CDR2: SGHDN, FVKESK. The CDR3 spans 14 residues. V gave up 4 bases and J gave up 4 bases, with 13 bases separating them. In DNA form, the CDR3 reads TGTGCCAGCAGCCGCCACCGGGGGACCACTGAAGCTTTCTTT. This translates into CASSRHRGTTEAFF.

This clone was detected only a few times. V usage is TRBV18 and J usage is TRBJ1-6, with D maybe TRBD1 (5 bases). The CDR3 loop spans 15 amino acids. Between the trimmed V and J ends, which lost 0 bases and 8 bases, there was a span of 11 bases. Looked up from germline, CDR1 is KGHSH and CDR2 is LQKENI. The CDR3 loop is CASSPPGGKDSPLHF. The DNA of the CDR3 is TGTGCCAGCTCACCACCGGGGGGGAAGGATTCACCCCTCCACTTT.

The V and J genes are TRBV5-1 and TRBJ2-2; D not certain. The CDR3 consists of 13 residues. The germline V and J ends were trimmed by 0 bases and 2 bases, with 2 bases remaining between them. The germline gives CDR1 SGHRS, CDR2 YFSETQ. The CDR3 sequence: CASSLGNTGELFF. CDR3 sequence (DNA): TGCGCCAGCAGCTTGGGAAACACCGGGGAGCTGTTTTTT.

The rearrangement uses TRBV7-2 and TRBJ1-5, with D uncertain. CDR1 and CDR2 (germline): SGHTA, FQGNSA. Trimming took off 5 bases at V and 6 bases at J, with 8 bases between the two ends. This CDR3 contains 12 residues. CDR3: CASSVYSQPQHF. The DNA of the CDR3 is TGTGCCAGCAGCGTCTACAGTCAGCCCCAGCATTTT. Based on the CDR3 plus reference TRBV7-2 and TRBJ1-5, the full variable domain is GAGVSQSPSNKVTEKGKDVELRCDPISGHTALYWYRQSLGQGLEFLIYFQGNSAPDKSGLPSDRFSAERTGGSVSTLTIQRTQQEDSAVYLCASSVYSQPQHFGDGTRLSIL.

The chain is built from TRBV6-5 and TRBJ1-1, with 8 bases aligning to TRBD1. J was trimmed by 4 bases and V by 8 bases; bases with no gene match: 9. Germline V gives CDR1 MNHEY, CDR2 SVGAGI. The CDR3 runs 14 residues. This CDR3 is CASGGQGGSTEAFF. As DNA, the CDR3 is TGTGCCAGCGGAGGACAGGGAGGCTCCACTGAAGCTTTCTTT.

CDR3 sequence: CASSSRTSDEQFF. The CDR3 DNA follows: TGCGCCAGCAGCTCCCGGACGAGCGATGAGCAGTTCTTC. The chain uses TRBV5-1 and TRBJ2-1; D remains ambiguous. Trimming took off 3 bases at V and 8 bases at J, with 12 bases between the two ends. The germline V gene has CDR1 SGHRS and CDR2 YFSETQ. CDR3 length: 13 residues.

The chain couples TRBV5-8 to TRBJ1-6; TRBD1 matches 7 bases. The CDR3 covers 15 residues. Germline V gene sequence: CDR1 SGHTS, CDR2 YDEGEE. The V gene end was trimmed by 3 bases and the J gene end by 7 bases; junction bases not matched to a gene: 7. CDR3 sequence (DNA): TGTGCCAGCAGCTCGGGGACAGTTAAAAATTCACCCCTCCACTTT. Translating it yields CASSSGTVKNSPLHF.

This chain joins TRBV6-4 and TRBJ2-3, with D tentatively TRBD2 (6 bases). This CDR3 has 15 residues. The ends were cut back, 2 bases at V and 2 bases at J, with 11 bases in the middle. From germline, CDR1 is MRHNA and CDR2 SNTAGT. CDR3 loop: CASSDGRGDTDTQYF. The CDR3 region has the DNA TGTGCCAGCAGTGACGGGCGGGGCGACACAGATACGCAGTATTTT.

The chain links TRBV21-1 to TRBJ1-5; the table gives TRBD1 as D, unverified against the DNA. TRBV21-1 is a pseudogene locus. The CDR3 contains 20 residues. In nucleotides, the CDR3 is TGTGCCAGCAGCCCGCACTTAGACAGGGTTGAATGGGGTAGCAATCAGCCCCAGCATTTT. This codes for CASSPHLDRVEWGSNQPQHF.

This chain joins TRBV2 and TRBJ2-3; no definite D call. V was clipped by 6 bases and J by 5 bases, with 6 bases between them. Germline lookup yields CDR1 SNHLY and CDR2 FYNNEI. This CDR3 spans 11 amino acids. The CDR3 DNA reads TGTGCCAGCAGGACGGAAGATACGCAGTATTTT. Protein: CASRTEDTQYF.

The chain joins TRBV19 to TRBJ1-2, with D perhaps TRBD1 (5 bases). Trimming removed 7 bases from V and 6 bases from J, with 18 bases in between. Germline CDR1 and CDR2: LNHDA and SQIVND (reference sequence). The CDR3 consists of 14 residues. CDR3 protein: CASMGGYILHGYTF. CDR3 coding DNA: TGTGCCAGTATGGGGGGGTATATCCTCCATGGCTACACCTTC.

In DNA, the CDR3 is TGCGCCAGCAGTTGGGACCCCCTTAGCGAGCAGTACTTC. It yields the protein CASSWDPLSEQYF. The genes are TRBV10-1 and TRBJ2-7; D may correspond to TRBD1 or TRBD2 (5 bases each). Trimming removed 5 bases at V and 6 bases at J, with 14 bases between. CDR1 and CDR2 from the germline V gene are WNHNN and SYGVQD (reference sequence). The CDR3 covers 13 residues.

J is TRBJ1-2 and V is TRBV2; weak D call: TRBD1 (6 bases). Per the germline V gene, CDR1 is SNHLY and CDR2 is FYNNEI. The CDR3 runs to 13 residues. V shed 8 bases and J shed 8 bases, with 18 bases lying between them. CDR3 in DNA: TGTGCCAGCCACGACAGGTTCAGAAACGGCTACACCTTC. Translated: CASHDRFRNGYTF.

The chain recombines TRBV19 with TRBJ2-7, with a possible D match to TRBD2 (5 bases). Trimming took 3 bases from V and 1 from J, leaving 13 bases between them. Germline CDR1 reads LNHDA; CDR2 reads SQIVND (reference sequence). The length of the CDR3 is 15 residues. The CDR3 is CASSMADSSSYEQYF. The CDR3 DNA reads as TGTGCCAGTAGTATGGCGGACTCCTCATCCTACGAGCAGTACTTC.

The CDR3 region has the DNA TGTGCCACCAGCAGAGACCTGACTAGCGGGGGATACAATGAGCAGTTCTTC. Amino acids: CATSRDLTSGGYNEQFF. The chain joins TRBV15 to TRBJ2-1; 12 bases match TRBD2. This CDR3 region has 17 residues. Germline-derived CDR1 and CDR2 are LNHNV and YYDKDF (reference sequence). Trimming at V came to 0 bases and at J to 4 bases, leaving 4 bases not matched to a gene. Using reference TRBV15 and TRBJ2-1 for the parts outside the CDR3, the full variable domain is DAMVIQNPRYQVTQFGKPVTLSCSQTLNHNVMYWYQQKSSQAPKLLFHYYDKDFNNEADTPDNFQSRRPNTSFCFLDIRSPGLGDTAMYLCATSRDLTSGGYNEQFFGPGTRLTVL.

This clone was detected only a few times. This rearrangement joins TRBV13 to TRBJ2-7, with D maybe TRBD1 (6 bases). Germline V gives CDR1 PRHDT, CDR2 FYEKMQ (reference sequence). The CDR3 contains 12 residues. The V and J ends lost 3 bases and 4 bases respectively, with 7 bases between them. The CDR3 spells CASSFRGYEQYF. The CDR3 DNA sequence: TGTGCCAGCAGCTTTAGGGGGTACGAGCAGTACTTC. Supplemented by reference TRBV13 and TRBJ2-7, the full variable domain reads AAGVIQSPRHLIKEKRETATLKCYPIPRHDTVYWYQQGPGQDPQFLISFYEKMQSDKGSIPDRFSAQQFSDYHSELNMSSLELGDSALYFCASSFRGYEQYFGPGTRLTVT.

CDR3 nucleotide sequence: TGTGCCAGCAGCTTGCGGGACATAGGGAGTCGGCCCCAGCATTTT. Translation: CASSLRDIGSRPQHF. This rearrangement joins TRBV5-8 to TRBJ1-5; perhaps TRBD1 as D (6 bases). This CDR3 region has 15 residues. From germline, CDR1 is SGHTS and CDR2 YDEGEE. The V and J ends lost 1 base and 9 bases respectively, with 17 bases between them. The full variable domain, completed using reference TRBV5-8 and TRBJ1-5, is EAGVTQSPTHLIKTRGQQATLRCSPISGHTSVYWYQQALGLGLQFLLWYDEGEERNRGNFPPRFSGRQFPNYSSELNVNALELEDSALYLCASSLRDIGSRPQHFGDGTRLSIL.